A selection of T cell receptor beta chains follows, all from one sample in a study of cytotoxic CD8 clonotypes in ibrutinib-treated CLL. Generated by immunoSEQ multiplex PCR, the TCRdb table keeps only in-frame clones and is missing some. Found here are around 160,000 clones, roughly 84% of them singletons; the top ten hold about 2.9%. Sequenced material: PBMCs, taken at disease progression, from a patient treated with ibrutinib. The receptors were gathered from a human donor with chronic lymphocytic leukemia. CDR3s leave out the opening cysteine and the closing phenylalanine or tryptophan. Fields, in order: V gene, J gene, CDR3 protein.

v_call: TRBV29-1; j_call: TRBJ2-1; cdr3_aa: SVVGEEQF
v_call: TRBV28; j_call: TRBJ1-5; cdr3_aa: ASSLAGTGNQPQH
v_call: TRBV2; j_call: TRBJ1-5; cdr3_aa: ASRKRQGDNQPQH
v_call: TRBV5-1; j_call: TRBJ1-1; cdr3_aa: ASGSRGNTEAF
v_call: TRBV9; j_call: TRBJ1-2; cdr3_aa: ASSVARTGDGYT
v_call: TRBV25-1; j_call: TRBJ2-2; cdr3_aa: ASSEFAAEPNTGELF
v_call: TRBV27; j_call: TRBJ1-6; cdr3_aa: ASSLLGQSSTGGESPLH
v_call: TRBV18; j_call: TRBJ2-7; cdr3_aa: ASSPRVRGVGYEQY
v_call: TRBV9; j_call: TRBJ1-1; cdr3_aa: ASSPGQREAF
v_call: TRBV28; j_call: TRBJ2-1; cdr3_aa: ASRGGTSRAYNEQF